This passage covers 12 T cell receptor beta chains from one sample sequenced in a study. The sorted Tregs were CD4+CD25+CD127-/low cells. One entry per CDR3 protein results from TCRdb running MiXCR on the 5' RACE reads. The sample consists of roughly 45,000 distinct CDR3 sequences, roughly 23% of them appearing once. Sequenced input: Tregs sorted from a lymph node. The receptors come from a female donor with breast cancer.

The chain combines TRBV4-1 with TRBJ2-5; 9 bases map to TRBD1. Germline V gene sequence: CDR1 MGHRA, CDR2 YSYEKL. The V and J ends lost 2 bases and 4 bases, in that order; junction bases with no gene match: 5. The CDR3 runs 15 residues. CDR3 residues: CASSQPGQGTETQYF. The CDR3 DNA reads TGCGCCAGCAGCCAACCGGGACAGGGTACAGAGACCCAGTACTTC.

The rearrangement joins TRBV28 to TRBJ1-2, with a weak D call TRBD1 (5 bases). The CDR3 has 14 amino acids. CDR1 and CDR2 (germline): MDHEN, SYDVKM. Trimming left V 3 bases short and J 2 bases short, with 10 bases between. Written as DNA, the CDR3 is TGTGCCAGCAGTTTCCCGGGGCAAAACTATGGCTACACCTTC. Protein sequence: CASSFPGQNYGYTF.

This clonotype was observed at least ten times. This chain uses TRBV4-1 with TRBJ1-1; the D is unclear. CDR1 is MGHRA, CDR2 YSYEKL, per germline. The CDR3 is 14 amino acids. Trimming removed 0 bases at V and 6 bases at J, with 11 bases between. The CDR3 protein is CASSQDSVAPEAFF. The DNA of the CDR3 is TGCGCCAGCAGCCAAGACTCAGTTGCCCCTGAAGCTTTCTTT.

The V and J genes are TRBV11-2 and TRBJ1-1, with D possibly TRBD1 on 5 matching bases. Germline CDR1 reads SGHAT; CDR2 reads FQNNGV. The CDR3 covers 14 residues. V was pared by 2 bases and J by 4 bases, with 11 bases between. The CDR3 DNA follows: TGTGCCAGCAGCTTACAGGGATGGAGCACTGAAGCTTTCTTT. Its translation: CASSLQGWSTEAFF.

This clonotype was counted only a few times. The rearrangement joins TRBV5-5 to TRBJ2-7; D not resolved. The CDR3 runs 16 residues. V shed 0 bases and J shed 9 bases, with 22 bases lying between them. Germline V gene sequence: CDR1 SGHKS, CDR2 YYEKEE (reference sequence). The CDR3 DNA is TGTGCCAGCAGCTTGGCCGGGTGGGGTAGTATGGACGCGCAGTACTTC. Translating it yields CASSLAGWGSMDAQYF.

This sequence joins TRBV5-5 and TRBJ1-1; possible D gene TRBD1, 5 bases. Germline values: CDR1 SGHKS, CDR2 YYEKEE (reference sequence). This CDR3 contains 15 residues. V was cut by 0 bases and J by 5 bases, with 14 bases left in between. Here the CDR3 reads CASSLELGVRTEAFF. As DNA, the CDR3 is TGTGCCAGCAGCTTGGAACTGGGGGTACGAACTGAAGCTTTCTTT.

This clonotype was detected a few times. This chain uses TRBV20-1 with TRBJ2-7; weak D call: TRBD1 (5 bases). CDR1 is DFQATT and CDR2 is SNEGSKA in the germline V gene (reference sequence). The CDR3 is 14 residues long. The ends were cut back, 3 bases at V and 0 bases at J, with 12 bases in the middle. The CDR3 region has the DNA TGCAGTGCTAGTTCTTCGGACACCTCCTACGAGCAGTACTTC. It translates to CSASSSDTSYEQYF.

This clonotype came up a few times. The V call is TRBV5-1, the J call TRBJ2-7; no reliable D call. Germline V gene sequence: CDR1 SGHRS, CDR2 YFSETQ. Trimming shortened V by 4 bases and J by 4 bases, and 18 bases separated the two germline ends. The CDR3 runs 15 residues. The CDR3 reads CASSPQEQPTYEQYF. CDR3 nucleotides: TGCGCCAGCAGCCCCCAGGAACAGCCAACTTACGAGCAGTACTTC.

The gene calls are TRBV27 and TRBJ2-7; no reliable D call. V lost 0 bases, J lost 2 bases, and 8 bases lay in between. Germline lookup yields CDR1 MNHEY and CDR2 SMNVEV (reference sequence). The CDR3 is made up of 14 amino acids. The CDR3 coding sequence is TGTGCCAGCAGTTTATCCGCGACCGCCTACGAGCAGTACTTC. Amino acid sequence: CASSLSATAYEQYF.

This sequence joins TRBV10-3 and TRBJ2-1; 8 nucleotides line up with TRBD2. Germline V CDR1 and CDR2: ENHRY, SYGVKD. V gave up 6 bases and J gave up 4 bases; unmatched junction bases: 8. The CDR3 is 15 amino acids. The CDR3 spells CAIRDAGTSYNEQFF. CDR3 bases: TGTGCCATCAGGGATGCCGGGACTAGTTACAATGAGCAGTTCTTC.

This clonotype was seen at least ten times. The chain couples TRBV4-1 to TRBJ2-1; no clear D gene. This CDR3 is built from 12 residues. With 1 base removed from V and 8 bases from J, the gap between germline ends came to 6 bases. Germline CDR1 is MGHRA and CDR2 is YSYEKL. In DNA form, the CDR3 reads TGCGCCAGCAGCCAAGGACGTGATGAGCAGTTCTTC. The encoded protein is CASSQGRDEQFF.

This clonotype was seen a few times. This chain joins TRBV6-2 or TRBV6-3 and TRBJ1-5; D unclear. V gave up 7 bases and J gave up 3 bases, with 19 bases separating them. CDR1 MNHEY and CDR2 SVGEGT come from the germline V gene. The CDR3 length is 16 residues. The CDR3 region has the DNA TGTGCCAGCACCCCATACCCGGACGGATACAATCAGCCCCAGCATTTT. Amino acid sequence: CASTPYPDGYNQPQHF.